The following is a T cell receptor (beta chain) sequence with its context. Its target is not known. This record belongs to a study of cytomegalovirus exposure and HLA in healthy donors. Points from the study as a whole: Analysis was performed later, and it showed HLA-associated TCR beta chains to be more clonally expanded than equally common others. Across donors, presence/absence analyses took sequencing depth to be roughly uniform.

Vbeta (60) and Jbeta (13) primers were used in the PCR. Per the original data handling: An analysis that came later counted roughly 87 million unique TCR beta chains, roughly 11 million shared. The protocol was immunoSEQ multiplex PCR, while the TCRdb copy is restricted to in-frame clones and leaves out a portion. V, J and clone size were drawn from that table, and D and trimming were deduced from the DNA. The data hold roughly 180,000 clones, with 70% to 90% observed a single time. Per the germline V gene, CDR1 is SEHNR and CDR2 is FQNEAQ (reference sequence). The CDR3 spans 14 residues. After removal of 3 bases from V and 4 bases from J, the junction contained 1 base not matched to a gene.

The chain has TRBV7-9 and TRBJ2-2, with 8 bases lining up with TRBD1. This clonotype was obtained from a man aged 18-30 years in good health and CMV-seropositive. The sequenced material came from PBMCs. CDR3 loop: CASSLTGATGELFF. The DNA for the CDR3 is TGTGCCAGCAGCTTGACAGGGGCCACCGGGGAGCTGTTTTTT.